One sample yielded the 6 T cell receptor beta chains listed below, sequenced in a study of cytomegalovirus exposure and HLA in healthy donors. The PCR was carried out with 60 Vbeta primers and 13 Jbeta primers. The repertoire was sequenced with immunoSEQ multiplex PCR; TCRdb's copy has only in-frame clones and lacks some. The sample lists 40,000 to 55,000 clones; 77% were seen once. The sequenced material came from PBMCs. The receptors here all came from a woman aged 40 to 50 in good health and CMV-seropositive.

V is TRBV28 and J is TRBJ2-2; a possible D gene is TRBD1 (5 bases). Trimming stripped 4 bases from V and 4 bases from J, with 10 bases between. Germline V gene lookup returns CDR1 MDHEN and CDR2 SYDVKM. There are 14 residues in the CDR3. As DNA, the CDR3 is TGTGCCAGCAGTTCGGCAGGGCCCACCGGGGAGCTGTTTTTT. Translation: CASSSAGPTGELFF.

The chain couples TRBV29-1 to TRBJ1-2; 9 nucleotides line up with TRBD1. The germline V gene has CDR1 SQVTM and CDR2 ANQGSEA. This CDR3 has 12 residues. The ends lost 5 bases at V and 7 bases at J; junction bases unmatched: 5. CDR3 nucleotide sequence: TGCAGCGTTACACAGGGGGCTGGTGGCTACACCTTC. Translating gives CSVTQGAGGYTF.

This chain joins TRBV5-1 and TRBJ2-5; 9 bases map to TRBD1. V lost 1 base and J lost 5; bases outside the gene matches: 6. The V gene's germline CDR1 is SGHRS and CDR2 YFSETQ. This CDR3 is built from 15 residues. CDR3 amino acids: CASSLSGQGHETQYF. The CDR3, as DNA: TGCGCCAGCAGCTTGTCGGGACAGGGTCACGAGACCCAGTACTTC.

The rearrangement links TRBV9 to TRBJ1-2, with unresolved D. CDR1 and CDR2 (germline): SGDLS, YYNGEE. The CDR3 runs 14 residues. V lost 4 bases, J lost 4 bases, and 14 bases lay in between. For the CDR3, the DNA is TGTGCCAGCAGCCCCCGCGAGGGCTCCTATGGCTACACCTTC. Amino acid sequence: CASSPREGSYGYTF.

The J gene is TRBJ2-5, the V gene TRBV5-1; possibly TRBD1 for D (6 bases). The CDR3 is 14 amino acids. Trimming shortened V by 1 base and J by 2 bases, and 9 bases separated the two germline ends. Germline V gives CDR1 SGHRS, CDR2 YFSETQ. The CDR3 region has the DNA TGCGCCAGCAGCTTGTGGGGGCGGCAAGAGACCCAGTACTTC. Encoded protein: CASSLWGRQETQYF.

This clone showed up just a few times. The V call is TRBV7-3, the J call TRBJ1-1; no clear D gene. CDR1 and CDR2 (germline): SGHTA, FQGTGA. The CDR3 spans 13 residues. V was trimmed by 1 base and J by 4 bases, leaving 7 bases between them. The CDR3: CASSLKGSTEAFF. The CDR3 DNA reads TGTGCCAGCAGCTTAAAAGGGAGCACTGAAGCTTTCTTT.